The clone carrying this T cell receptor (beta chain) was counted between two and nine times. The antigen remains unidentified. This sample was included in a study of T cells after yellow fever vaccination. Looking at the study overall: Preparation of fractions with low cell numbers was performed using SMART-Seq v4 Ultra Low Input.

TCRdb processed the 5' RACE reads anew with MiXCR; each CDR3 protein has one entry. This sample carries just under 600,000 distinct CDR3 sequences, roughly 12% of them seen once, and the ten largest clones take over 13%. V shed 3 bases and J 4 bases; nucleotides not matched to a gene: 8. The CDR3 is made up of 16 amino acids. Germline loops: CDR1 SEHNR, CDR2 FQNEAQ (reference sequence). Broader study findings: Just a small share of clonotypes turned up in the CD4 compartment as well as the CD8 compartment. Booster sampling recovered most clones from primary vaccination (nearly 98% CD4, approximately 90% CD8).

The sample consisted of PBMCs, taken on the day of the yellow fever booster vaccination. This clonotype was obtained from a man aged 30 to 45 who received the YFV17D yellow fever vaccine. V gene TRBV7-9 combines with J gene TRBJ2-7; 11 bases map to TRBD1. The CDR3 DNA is TGTGCCAGCAGCTTCGTCCCGGGACAGGGGGGGTACGAGCAGTACTTC. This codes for CASSFVPGQGGYEQYF. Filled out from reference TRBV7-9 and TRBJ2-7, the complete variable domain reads DTGVSQNPRHKITKRGQNVTFRCDPISEHNRLYWYRQTLGQGPEFLTYFQNEAQLEKSRLLSDRFSAERPKGSFSTLEIQRTEQGDSAMYLCASSFVPGQGGYEQYFGPGTRLTVT.